Reported below is one TCR beta chain. The data were produced by immunoSEQ multiplex PCR, yet TCRdb's version contains in-frame clones alone and is incomplete. The data contain over 200,000 clones, 70% to 90% of them singletons. These data are taken from a study of blood T cell repertoires in COVID-19. Study summary: From T cells, B-cell-depleted T cells, or PBMCs came the material, which was cDNA or gDNA.

The CDR3 totals 13 residues. Per the germline V gene, CDR1 is SGHDN and CDR2 is FVKESK. Trimming pared 1 base from V and 7 bases from J, leaving 10 bases between. This TCR derives from a man aged 35 to 55 with acute or convalescent COVID-19. Sequenced input: peripheral blood. The J gene is TRBJ1-2, the V gene TRBV14; D unresolved. The CDR3 here is CASSQVREGGYTF. The CDR3 nucleotides read TGTGCCAGCAGCCAAGTTAGAGAGGGTGGCTACACCTTC.